The clone carrying this TCR beta chain was counted a few times. Treatment denoted: oral pan-JAK inhibitor, 5-10 mg twice daily. This specimen comes from a study of CD8+ T cells in alopecia areata. The CDR3 sequence is 16 residues long. CDR1 is LNHDA, CDR2 SQIVND, per germline (reference sequence). Between the trimmed V and J ends, which lost 2 bases and 7 bases, there was a span of 18 bases. As the sequencing template, cDNA was produced by extracting RNA and reverse transcribing it. TCRdb's copy holds only in-frame clones and misses some; the assay was immunoSEQ multiplex PCR. The sample carries 150,000 to 200,000 clones, about 47% recorded once.

The receptor was derived from a human donor with alopecia areata. The chain recombines TRBV19 with TRBJ2-4, with D perhaps matching TRBD2 (5 bases). Material: CD8+ T cells sorted from blood, obtained around week 52, from a patient treated with tofacitinib. The CDR3 DNA reads TGTGCCAGTAGTATATTGCCCGGGATGCCAAAGAACATTCAGTACTTC. It codes for CASSILPGMPKNIQYF.